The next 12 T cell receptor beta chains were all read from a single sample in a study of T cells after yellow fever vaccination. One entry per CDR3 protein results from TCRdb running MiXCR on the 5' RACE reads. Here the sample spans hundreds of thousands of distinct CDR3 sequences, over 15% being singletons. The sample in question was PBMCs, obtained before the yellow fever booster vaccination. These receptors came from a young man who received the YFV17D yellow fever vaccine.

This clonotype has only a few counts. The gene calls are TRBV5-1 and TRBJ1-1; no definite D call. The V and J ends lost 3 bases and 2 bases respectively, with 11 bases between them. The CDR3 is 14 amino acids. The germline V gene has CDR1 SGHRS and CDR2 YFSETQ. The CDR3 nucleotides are TGCGCCAGCAGCTCCGAGGTACGAAACACTGAAGCTTTCTTT. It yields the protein CASSSEVRNTEAFF. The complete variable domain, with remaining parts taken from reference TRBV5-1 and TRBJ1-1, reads KAGVTQTPRYLIKTRGQQVTLSCSPISGHRSVSWYQQTPGQGLQFLFEYFSETQRNKGNFPGRFSGRQFSNSRSEMNVSTLELGDSALYLCASSSEVRNTEAFFGQGTRLTVV.

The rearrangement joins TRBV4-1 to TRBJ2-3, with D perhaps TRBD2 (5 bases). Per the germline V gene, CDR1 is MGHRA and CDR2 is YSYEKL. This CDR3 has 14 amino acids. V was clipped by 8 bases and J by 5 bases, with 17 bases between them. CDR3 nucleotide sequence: TGCGCCAGCGCCAGAGGGAGCCTGGGAGATACGCAGTATTTT. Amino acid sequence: CASARGSLGDTQYF.

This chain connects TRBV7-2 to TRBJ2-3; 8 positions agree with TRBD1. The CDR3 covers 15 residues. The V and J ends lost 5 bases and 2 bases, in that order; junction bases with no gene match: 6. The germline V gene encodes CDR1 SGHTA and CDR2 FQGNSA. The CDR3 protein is CASSRQGILTDTQYF. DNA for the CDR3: TGTGCCAGCAGCCGACAGGGGATACTCACAGATACGCAGTATTTT.

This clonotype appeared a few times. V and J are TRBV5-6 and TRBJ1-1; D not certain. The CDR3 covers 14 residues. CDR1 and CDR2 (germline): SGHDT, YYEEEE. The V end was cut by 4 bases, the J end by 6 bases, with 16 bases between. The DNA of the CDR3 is TGTGCCAGCAGCACAAGGGAGGTTGCAGCTGAAGCTTTCTTT. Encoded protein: CASSTREVAAEAFF. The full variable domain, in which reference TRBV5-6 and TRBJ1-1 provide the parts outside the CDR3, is DAGVTQSPTHLIKTRGQQVTLRCSPKSGHDTVSWYQQALGQGPQFIFQYYEEEERQRGNFPDRFSGHQFPNYSSELNVNALLLGDSALYLCASSTREVAAEAFFGQGTRLTVV.

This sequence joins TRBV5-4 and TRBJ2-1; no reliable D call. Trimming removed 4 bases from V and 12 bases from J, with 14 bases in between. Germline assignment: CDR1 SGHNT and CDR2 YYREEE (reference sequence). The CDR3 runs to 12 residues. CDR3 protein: CASSGGTPGQFF. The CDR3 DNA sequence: TGTGCCAGCAGCGGCGGTACTCCTGGGCAGTTCTTC.

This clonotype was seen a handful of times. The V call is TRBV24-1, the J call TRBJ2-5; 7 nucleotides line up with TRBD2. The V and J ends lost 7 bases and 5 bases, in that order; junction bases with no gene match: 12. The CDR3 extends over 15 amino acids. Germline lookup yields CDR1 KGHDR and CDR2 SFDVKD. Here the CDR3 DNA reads TGTGCCACCAGCGCCCACGGGGGGTGGCTGGAGACCCAGTACTTC. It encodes CATSAHGGWLETQYF.

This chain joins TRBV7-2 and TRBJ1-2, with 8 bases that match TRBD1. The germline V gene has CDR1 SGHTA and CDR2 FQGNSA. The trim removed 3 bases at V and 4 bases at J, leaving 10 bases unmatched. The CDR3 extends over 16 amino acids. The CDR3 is CASSLANQGASYGYTF. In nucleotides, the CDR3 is TGTGCCAGCAGCTTGGCTAATCAGGGGGCGTCCTATGGCTACACCTTC.

The CDR3 region has the DNA TGTGCCAGCAGCTTGGGGGGTGAGATCACAGATACGCAGTATTTT. Amino acid sequence: CASSLGGEITDTQYF. The V call is TRBV5-6, the J call TRBJ2-3; D gene ambiguous. This CDR3 region has 15 residues. V was pared by 0 bases and J by 2 bases, with 10 bases between. The germline gives CDR1 SGHDT, CDR2 YYEEEE.

CDR3 nucleotides: TGTGCCAGCAGCTCCGGACCGGGACAGGGGGACACCGGGGAGCTGTTTTTT. Protein product: CASSSGPGQGDTGELFF. This chain connects TRBV7-8 to TRBJ2-2, with TRBD1 identical over 11 bases. The CDR3 consists of 17 residues. Germline CDR1 reads SGHVS; CDR2 reads FQNEAQ. V lost 4 bases and J lost 3; bases outside the gene matches: 7.

For the CDR3, the DNA is TGTGCCAGCAGCTCCGATGGCTTTCAGGGGAGCCAGTACTTC. It translates to CASSSDGFQGSQYF. The chain uses TRBV7-2 and TRBJ2-5; D possibly corresponds to TRBD1 (6 bases). The CDR3 has 14 amino acids. Germline V gene data show CDR1 as SGHTA and CDR2 as FQGNSA. V lost 4 bases, J lost 10 bases, and 19 bases lay in between.

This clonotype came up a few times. As DNA, the CDR3 is TGCGCCAGCAGTAGGACAGACATGAACACTGAAGCTTTCTTT. Amino acid sequence: CASSRTDMNTEAFF. The chain has TRBV10-2 and TRBJ1-1, with a weak D call TRBD1 (6 bases). V dropped 5 bases and J dropped 0 bases, with 10 bases sitting between them. The CDR3 runs 14 residues. From germline, CDR1 is WSHSY and CDR2 SAAADI.

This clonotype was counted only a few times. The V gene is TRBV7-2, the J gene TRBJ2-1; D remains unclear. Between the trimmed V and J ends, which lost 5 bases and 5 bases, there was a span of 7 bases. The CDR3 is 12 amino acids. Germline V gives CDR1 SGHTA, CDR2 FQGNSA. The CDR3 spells CASSQFNNEQFF. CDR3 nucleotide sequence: TGTGCCAGCAGCCAATTCAACAATGAGCAGTTCTTC.